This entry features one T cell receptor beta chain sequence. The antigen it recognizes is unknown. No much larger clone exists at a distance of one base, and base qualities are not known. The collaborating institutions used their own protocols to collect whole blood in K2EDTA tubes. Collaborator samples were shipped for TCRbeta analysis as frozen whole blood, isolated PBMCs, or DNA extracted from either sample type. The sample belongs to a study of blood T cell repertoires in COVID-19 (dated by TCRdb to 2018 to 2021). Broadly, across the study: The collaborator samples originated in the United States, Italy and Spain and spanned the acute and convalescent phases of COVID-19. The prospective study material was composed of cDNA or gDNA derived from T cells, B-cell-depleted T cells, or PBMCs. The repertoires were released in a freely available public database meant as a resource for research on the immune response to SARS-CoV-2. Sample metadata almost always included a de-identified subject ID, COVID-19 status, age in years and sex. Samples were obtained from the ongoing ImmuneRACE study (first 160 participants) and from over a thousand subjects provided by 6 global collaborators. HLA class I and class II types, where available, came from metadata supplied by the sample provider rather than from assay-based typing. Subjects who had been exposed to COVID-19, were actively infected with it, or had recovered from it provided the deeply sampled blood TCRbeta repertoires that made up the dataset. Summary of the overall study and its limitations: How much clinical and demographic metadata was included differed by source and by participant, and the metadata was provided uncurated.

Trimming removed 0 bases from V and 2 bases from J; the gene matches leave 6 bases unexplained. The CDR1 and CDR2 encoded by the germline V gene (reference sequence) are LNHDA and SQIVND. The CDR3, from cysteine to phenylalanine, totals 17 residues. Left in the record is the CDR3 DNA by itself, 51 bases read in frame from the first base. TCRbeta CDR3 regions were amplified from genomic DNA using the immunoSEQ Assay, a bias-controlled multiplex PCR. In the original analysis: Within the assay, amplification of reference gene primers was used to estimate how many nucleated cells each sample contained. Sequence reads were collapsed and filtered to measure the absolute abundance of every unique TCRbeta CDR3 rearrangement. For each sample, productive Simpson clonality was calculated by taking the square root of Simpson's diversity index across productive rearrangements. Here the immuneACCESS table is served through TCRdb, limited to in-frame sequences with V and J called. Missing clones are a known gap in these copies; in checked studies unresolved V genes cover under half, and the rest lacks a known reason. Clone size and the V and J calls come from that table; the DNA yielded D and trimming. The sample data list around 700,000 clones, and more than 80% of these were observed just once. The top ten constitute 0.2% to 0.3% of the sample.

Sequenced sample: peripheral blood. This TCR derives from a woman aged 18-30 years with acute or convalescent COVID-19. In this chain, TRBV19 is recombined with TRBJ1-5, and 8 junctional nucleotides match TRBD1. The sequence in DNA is TGTGCCAGTAGTATAGATCTATCGACAGGGGGCAATCAGCCCCAGCATTTT. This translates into CASSIDLSTGGNQPQHF. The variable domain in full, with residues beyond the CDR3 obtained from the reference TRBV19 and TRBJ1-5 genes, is DGGITQSPKYLFRKEGQNVTLSCEQNLNHDAMYWYRQDPGQGLRLIYYSQIVNDFQKGDIAEGYSVSREKKESFPLTVTSAQKNPTAFYLCASSIDLSTGGNQPQHFGDGTRLSIL.